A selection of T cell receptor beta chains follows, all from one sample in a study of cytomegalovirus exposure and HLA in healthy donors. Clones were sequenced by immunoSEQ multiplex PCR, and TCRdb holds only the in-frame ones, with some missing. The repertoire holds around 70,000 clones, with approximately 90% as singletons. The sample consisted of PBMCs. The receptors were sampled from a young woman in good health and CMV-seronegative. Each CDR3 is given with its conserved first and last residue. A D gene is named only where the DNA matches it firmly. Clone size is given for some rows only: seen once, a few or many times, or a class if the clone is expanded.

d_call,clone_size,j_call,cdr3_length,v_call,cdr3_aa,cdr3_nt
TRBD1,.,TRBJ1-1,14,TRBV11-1,CASGDRGSNTEAFF,TGTGCCAGCGGTGACAGGGGGAGCAACACTGAAGCTTTCTTT
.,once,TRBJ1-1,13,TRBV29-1,CSVPMQGVPEAFF,TGCAGCGTCCCCATGCAGGGTGTCCCTGAAGCTTTCTTT
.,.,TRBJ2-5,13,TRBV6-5,CASMGHNQETQYF,TGTGCCAGCATGGGACATAACCAAGAGACCCAGTACTTC
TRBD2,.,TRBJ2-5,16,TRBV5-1,CASSLVLAGDQETQYF,TGCGCCAGCAGCTTGGTCCTAGCGGGAGACCAAGAGACCCAGTACTTC
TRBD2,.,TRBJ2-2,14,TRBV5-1,CASSQGLASGELFF,TGCGCCAGCAGCCAGGGACTAGCTAGCGGGGAGCTGTTTTTT
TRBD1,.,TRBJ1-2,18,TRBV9,CASSARDRGLGRSYGYTF,TGTGCCAGCAGCGCCCGGGACAGGGGGCTCGGAAGATCCTATGGCTACACCTTC
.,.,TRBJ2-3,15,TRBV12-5,CASGLGNGGLDTQYF,TGTGCTAGTGGTTTGGGAAATGGCGGGTTGGATACGCAGTATTTT
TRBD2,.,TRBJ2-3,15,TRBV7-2,CASSLVASGRDTQYF,TGTGCCAGCAGCTTAGTGGCTAGCGGGAGGGATACGCAGTATTTT
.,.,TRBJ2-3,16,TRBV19,CASRPLPAGETDTQYF,TGTGCCAGTAGGCCTCTGCCTGCCGGGGAAACAGATACGCAGTATTTT
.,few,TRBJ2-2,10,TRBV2,CASSRGELFF,TGTGCCAGCAGTCGCGGGGAGCTGTTTTTT
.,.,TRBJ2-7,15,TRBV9,CASSPWGASIHEQYF,TGTGCCAGCAGCCCTTGGGGAGCTTCCATCCACGAGCAGTACTTC
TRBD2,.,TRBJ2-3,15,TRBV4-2,CASSQASGSRDTQYF,TGTGCCAGCAGCCAAGCTAGCGGGTCACGAGATACGCAGTATTTT
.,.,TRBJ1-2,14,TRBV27,CAREGSAGNYGYTF,TGTGCCAGAGAGGGGTCCGCGGGGAACTATGGCTACACCTTC
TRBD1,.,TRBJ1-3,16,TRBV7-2,CASSLTGGRTGNTIYF,TGTGCCAGCAGCTTGACAGGGGGTCGTACTGGAAACACCATATATTTT
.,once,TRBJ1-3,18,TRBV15,CATSRDLVKRSTGNTIYF,TGTGCCACCAGCAGAGATCTCGTCAAAAGAAGCACTGGAAACACCATATATTTT
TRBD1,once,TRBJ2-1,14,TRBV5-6,CASSYRTGLNEQFF,TGTGCCAGCAGCTATAGGACAGGGCTCAATGAGCAGTTCTTC
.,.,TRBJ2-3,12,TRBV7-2,CASSKDSDTQYF,TGTGCCAGCAGCAAAGACAGTGATACGCAGTATTTT
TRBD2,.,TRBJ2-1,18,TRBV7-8,CASSLEGLAGGRYNEQFF,TGTGCCAGCAGCTTAGAAGGACTAGCGGGAGGCCGCTACAATGAGCAGTTCTTC
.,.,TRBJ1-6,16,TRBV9,CASSGETGRLNSPLHF,TGTGCCAGCAGCGGGGAGACCGGACGACTCAATTCACCCCTCCACTTT
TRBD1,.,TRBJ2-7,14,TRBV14,CASSLGQGGYEQYF,TGTGCCAGCAGCCTGGGACAGGGGGGCTACGAGCAGTACTTC
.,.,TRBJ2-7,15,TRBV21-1,CASRTPGTASYEQYF,TGTGCCAGCCGGACTCCCGGGACAGCTTCCTACGAGCAGTACTTC
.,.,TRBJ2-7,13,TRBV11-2,CASSHLTAYEQYF,TGTGCCAGCAGTCATTTGACAGCCTACGAGCAGTACTTC
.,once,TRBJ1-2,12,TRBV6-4,CASSDPQYGYTF,TGTGCCAGCAGTGACCCCCAGTATGGCTACACCTTC
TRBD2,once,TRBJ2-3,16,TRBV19,CASSIGLAGGSDTQYF,TGTGCCAGTAGTATAGGACTAGCGGGAGGATCAGATACGCAGTATTTT
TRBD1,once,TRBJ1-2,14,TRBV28,CASSFGTALTGYTF,TGTGCCAGCAGTTTTGGGACAGCCCTCACAGGCTACACCTTC
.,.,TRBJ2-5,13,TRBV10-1,CASSESALVTQYF,TGCGCCAGCAGTGAGAGTGCGCTTGTTACCCAGTACTTC
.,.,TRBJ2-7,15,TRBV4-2,CASSLTEVEEGEQYF,TGTGCCAGCAGCCTGACAGAGGTTGAGGAGGGAGAGCAGTACTTC
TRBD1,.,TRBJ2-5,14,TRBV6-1,CASSLDRGGETQYF,TGTGCCAGCAGTTTGGACAGGGGAGGAGAGACCCAGTACTTC
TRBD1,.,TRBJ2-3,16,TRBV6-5,CASSSTGLNVIDTQYF,TGTGCCAGCAGTTCGACAGGGCTCAACGTTATAGATACGCAGTATTTT
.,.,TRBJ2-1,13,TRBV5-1,CASSLGNYNEQFF,TGCGCCAGCAGCTTGGGTAACTACAATGAGCAGTTCTTC
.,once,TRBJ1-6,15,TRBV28,CASSLWGPYNSPLHF,TGTGCCAGCAGTTTATGGGGGCCCTATAATTCACCCCTCCACTTT
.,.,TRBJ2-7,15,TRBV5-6,CASSPRAVRPYEQYF,TGTGCCAGCAGCCCGAGGGCGGTGCGGCCCTACGAGCAGTACTTC
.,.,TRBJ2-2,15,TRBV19,CASSPRRGNTGELFF,TGTGCCAGTAGTCCCCGAAGGGGAAACACCGGGGAGCTGTTTTTT
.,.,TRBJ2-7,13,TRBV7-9,CSSSPTGSYEQYF,TGTTCCAGCAGCCCGACAGGATCCTACGAGCAGTACTTC
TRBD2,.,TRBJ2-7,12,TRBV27,CASSLSGGEQYF,TGTGCCAGCAGTTTGTCGGGGGGCGAGCAGTACTTC
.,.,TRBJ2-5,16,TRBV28,CASSFWQARRQETQYF,TGTGCCAGCAGTTTTTGGCAGGCCCGACGGCAAGAGACCCAGTACTTC
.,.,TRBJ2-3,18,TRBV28,CASSFPYSLQGHTDTQYF,TGTGCCAGCAGTTTCCCGTATTCGTTACAGGGCCACACAGATACGCAGTATTTT
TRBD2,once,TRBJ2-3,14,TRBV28,CASTGAGEADTQYF,TGTGCCAGCACTGGGGCGGGAGAGGCAGATACGCAGTATTTT
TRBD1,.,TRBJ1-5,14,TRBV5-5,CASSRQGAMEPQHF,TGTGCCAGCAGCCGACAGGGGGCTATGGAGCCCCAGCATTTT
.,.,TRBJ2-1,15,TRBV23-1,CASKFESGLRNEQFF,TGCGCCAGCAAGTTTGAAAGCGGTTTGAGGAATGAGCAGTTCTTC
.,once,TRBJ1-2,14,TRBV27,CASSPPSLLYGYTF,TGTGCCAGCAGTCCCCCGTCACTTCTTTATGGCTACACCTTC
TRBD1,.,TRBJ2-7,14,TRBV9,CASSVNGDSYEQYF,TGTGCCAGCAGCGTAAACGGGGACAGCTACGAGCAGTACTTC
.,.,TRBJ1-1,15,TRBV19,CASSFWWAEDTEAFF,TGTGCCAGTAGTTTTTGGTGGGCGGAGGACACTGAAGCTTTCTTT
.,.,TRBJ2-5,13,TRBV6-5,CASSSAGWETQYF,TGTGCCAGCAGTTCGGCAGGGTGGGAGACCCAGTACTTC
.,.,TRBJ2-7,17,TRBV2,CASSEPLQGPPTYEQYF,TGTGCCAGCAGTGAACCCTTACAGGGCCCCCCCACCTACGAGCAGTACTTC
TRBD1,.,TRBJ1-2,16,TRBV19,CASNHPPGTVNYGYTF,TGTGCCAGTAACCACCCCCCCGGGACAGTAAACTATGGCTACACCTTC
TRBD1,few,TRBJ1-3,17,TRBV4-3,CASSQDLGDRIRDTIYF,TGCGCCAGCAGCCAAGATCTTGGGGACAGAATCCGGGACACCATATATTTT
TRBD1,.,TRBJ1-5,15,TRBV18,CAGSPGQGAGQPQHF,TGTGCCGGCTCACCCGGACAGGGGGCGGGTCAGCCCCAGCATTTT
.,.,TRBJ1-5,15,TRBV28,CASRLPDKRNQPQHF,TGTGCCAGCAGACTCCCGGACAAACGGAATCAGCCCCAGCATTTT
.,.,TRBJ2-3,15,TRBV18,CASSPSGRIPDTQYF,TGTGCCAGCTCCCCAAGTGGCAGAATCCCAGATACGCAGTATTTT
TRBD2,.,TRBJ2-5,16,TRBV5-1,CASSLGTSGSAETQYF,TGCGCCAGCAGCTTGGGGACTAGCGGGAGTGCTGAGACCCAGTACTTC
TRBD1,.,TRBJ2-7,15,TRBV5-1,CASSLDGTGGDGQYF,TGCGCCAGCAGCTTGGACGGGACAGGGGGCGATGGGCAGTACTTC
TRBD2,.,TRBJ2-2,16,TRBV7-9,CASSPGEGRNTGELFF,TGTGCCAGCAGCCCCGGGGAGGGCAGGAACACCGGGGAGCTGTTTTTT
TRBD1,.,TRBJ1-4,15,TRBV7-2,CASSTGQGGNEKLFF,TGTGCCAGCAGCACTGGACAGGGAGGAAATGAAAAACTGTTTTTT
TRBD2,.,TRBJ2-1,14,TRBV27,CASSLLADYNEQFF,TGTGCCAGCAGTTTGCTAGCGGACTACAATGAGCAGTTCTTC
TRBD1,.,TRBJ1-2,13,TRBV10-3,CAISGDRGYGYTF,TGTGCCATCAGTGGGGACAGGGGGTATGGCTACACCTTC
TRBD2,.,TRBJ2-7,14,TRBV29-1,CSVVFRGRAYEQYF,TGCAGCGTTGTTTTTCGCGGGAGGGCCTACGAGCAGTACTTC
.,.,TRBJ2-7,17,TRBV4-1,CASSQAVDREAPYEQYF,TGCGCCAGCAGCCAAGCAGTAGACAGGGAGGCTCCCTACGAGCAGTACTTC
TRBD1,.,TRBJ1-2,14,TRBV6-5,CASSYGRQGYGYTF,TGTGCCAGCAGTTATGGCCGACAGGGTTATGGCTACACCTTC
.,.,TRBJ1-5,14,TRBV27,CASSFRGGNQPQHF,TGTGCCAGCAGTTTTAGGGGGGGGAATCAGCCCCAGCATTTT